This T cell receptor beta chain was identified in a study of regulatory and conventional T cells in RAG deficiency. Remarks on this clone: The antigen is not known. The sample holds other DNA sequences that translate to the same CDR3.

Whole-study findings and limits: In Omenn syndrome, Treg and Tconv repertoires overlapped >85%. Control T-cell subsets had markedly higher Shannon entropy and lower Simpson indices than RAG-deficient patients.

This CDR3 contains 16 residues. V lost 3 bases and J lost 10; bases outside the gene matches: 15. CDR1 is SGHTA and CDR2 is FQGNSA in the germline V gene. Sequencing used immunoSEQ multiplex PCR; TCRdb keeps in-frame clones, though not all of them. The data hold 25,000 to 35,000 clones, with approximately 90% observed a single time. This same sample was also part of a study on regulatory T cells. From that second work: Amplification used 52 TRBV primers and 13 TRBJ primers. Skewed V and J usage and few unique V-J pairs marked patient repertoires, most in Tregs.

The sequence was obtained from a human donor in good health. The chain links TRBV7-2 to TRBJ1-5, with TRBD1 matching over 7 bases. The source material was CD8+ T cells sorted from blood. CDR3 region: CASSFTDRVISQPQHF. CDR3 DNA sequence: TGTGCCAGCAGCTTTACTGACAGGGTAATATCCCAACCCCAGCATTTT.